Presented here are 17 T cell receptor beta chains from one specimen sequenced in a study of T cell clonality in common variable immunodeficiency. This table comes from immunoSEQ multiplex PCR, and its TCRdb copy is limited to in-frame clones, with some not included. This sample includes 50,000 to 65,000 clones with no singletons; its ten biggest clones take up roughly 0.84%. The sample consisted of peripheral blood mononuclear cells. These TCRs come from a person between 18 and 69 years old in good health.

This clone was detected ten times or more. The CDR3 extends 3 residues past the end of the read, so its final part is completed from the germline J gene. The V gene is TRBV5-1, the J gene TRBJ1-2; D is undetermined. The CDR3 covers 13 residues. Germline CDR1 reads SGHRS; CDR2 reads YFSETQ. V gave up 5 bases and J gave up 4 bases, with 12 bases separating them. The CDR3 DNA, read in part, is TGCGCCAGCAGTGGGTCAGGAATCTATGGC. It encodes CASSGSGIYG. The CDR3 reads in full as CASSGSGIYGYTF.

This clone was observed a few times. The read ends 3 residues before the CDR3 terminus; that terminus is restored from the germline J gene. The chain combines TRBV7-6 with TRBJ1-2, with a tentative D call TRBD1 (6 bases). CDR1 is SGHVS and CDR2 is FNYEAQ in the germline V gene. The CDR3 has 15 amino acids. The covered CDR3 bases are TGTGCCAGCAGCTTACAGGGACATTACTTTAGTGAC. Translating it yields CASSLQGHYFSD. Given in full, the CDR3 is CASSLQGHYFSDYTF.

Notes on this clone: Read coverage stops 3 residues before the CDR3 terminus; the germline J gene supplies the remainder. V and J are TRBV2 and TRBJ2-3, with D unclear. The germline gives CDR1 SNHLY, CDR2 FYNNEI. V dropped 6 bases and J dropped 2 bases, with 9 bases sitting between them. The CDR3 spans 13 residues. The DNA read from the CDR3 is TGTGCCAGCAGCCCTTCTTCCACAGATACG. It translates to CASSPSSTDT. The entire CDR3 is CASSPSSTDTQYF.

This clone has at least ten counts. Coverage ceases 3 residues before the CDR3 finishes, and the germline J gene fills in the end. The chain couples TRBV27 to TRBJ2-1; 11 positions match TRBD2. The CDR3 spans 18 residues. V dropped 6 bases and J dropped 1; count of bases not matched to a gene: 11. CDR1 and CDR2 (germline): MNHEY, SMNVEV (reference sequence). The CDR3 DNA, read in part, is TGTGCCAGCAGCTCATATAGCGGGGGGGCCTCATCCTACAATGAG. Translating it yields CASSSYSGGASSYNE. The whole CDR3 reads CASSSYSGGASSYNEQFF.

This clone was detected a few times. Read data end 3 residues before the CDR3 end; the end is taken from the germline J gene. The chain combines TRBV5-1 with TRBJ2-3; 14 bases match TRBD2. The ends lost 6 bases at V and 1 base at J; junction bases unmatched: 7. The CDR3 has 17 residues. The germline CDR1 and CDR2 sequences are SGHRS and YFSETQ. The covered CDR3 bases are TGCGCCAGCACCGGGACTAGCGGGAGACGACGCACAGATACG. The encoded protein is CASTGTSGRRRTDT. The entire CDR3 protein is CASTGTSGRRRTDTQYF.

This clone came up many times. The CDR3 is cut off 3 residues early in the read; its end comes from the germline J gene. The rearrangement uses TRBV30 and TRBJ1-5; D is unclear. Germline V CDR1 and CDR2: GTSNPN, SVGIG (reference sequence). Trimming took off 3 bases at V and 4 bases at J, with 16 bases between the two ends. The CDR3 runs to 15 residues. The part of the CDR3 DNA that was read is TGTGCCTGGAGCGGCGGGCAGCCGAGGAATCAGCCC. Amino acid sequence: CAWSGGQPRNQP. The whole CDR3 region reads CAWSGGQPRNQPQHF.

This clone was counted at least ten times. The CDR3 end lies 3 residues beyond the end of the read and is filled in from the germline J gene. This chain links TRBV19 with TRBJ2-1, with 9 bases fitting TRBD2. This CDR3 comprises 16 residues. CDR1 and CDR2 from the germline V gene are LNHDA and SQIVND (reference sequence). Unmatched junction bases numbered 3, after V lost 1 base and J lost 2 bases. The sequenced CDR3 bases are TGTGCCAGTAGTATAGCGGGACTAGCCGCCTACAATGAG. It specifies CASSIAGLAAYNE. The full CDR3 protein is CASSIAGLAAYNEQFF.

In its sample, this clone was seen many times. The read halts 3 residues ahead of the CDR3 end, with the missing end drawn from the germline J gene. The chain employs TRBV29-1 and TRBJ1-4; D might be TRBD1 (6 bases). Germline V gene lookup returns CDR1 SQVTM and CDR2 ANQGSEA. The CDR3 loop spans 11 amino acids. The chain's CDR3 is CSVEQGLQLFF. The sequenced part of the CDR3 DNA is TGCAGCGTTGAACAGGGGCTGCAA.

In this sample, this clone turned up a few times. The read halts 3 residues ahead of the CDR3 end, with the missing end drawn from the germline J gene. The genes are TRBV6-1 and TRBJ1-2; D is uncertain. There are 17 residues in the CDR3. CDR1 and CDR2 from the germline V gene are MNHNS and SASEGT. Here the CDR3 reads CASSEGVAGGGTDTYTF. CDR3 DNA, as far as it was read: TGTGCCAGCAGTGAAGGTGTTGCGGGAGGTGGTACAGATACC.

Many counts were recorded for this clone. Sequencing ends 3 residues short of the CDR3 end; the germline J gene provides the rest. V usage is TRBV18 and J usage is TRBJ2-7; tentatively, D is TRBD1 (6 bases). Trimming took 6 bases from V and 3 from J, leaving 15 bases between them. The CDR3 is made up of 14 amino acids. The germline V gene has CDR1 KGHSH and CDR2 LQKENI. CDR3 loop: CASSQQGFLYEQYF. Incomplete CDR3 DNA: TGTGCCAGCTCGCAACAGGGATTCCTCTACGAG.

This clone has ten or more counts. The read ends 3 residues before the CDR3 terminus; that terminus is restored from the germline J gene. The chain uses TRBV23-1 and TRBJ1-1; D is possibly TRBD1 (6 bases). TRBV23-1 is classed as an ORF, of uncertain function. The CDR3 consists of 14 residues. The V and J ends lost 4 bases and 5 bases respectively, with 14 bases between them. The CDR3 region is CASSPVTGITEAFF. CDR3 bases read: TGCGCCAGCAGTCCCGTAACAGGGATAACTGAA.

This clone was counted ten times or more. The read halts 3 residues ahead of the CDR3 end, with the missing end drawn from the germline J gene. The chain joins TRBV6-1 to TRBJ2-5; 8 nucleotides match TRBD2. V lost 0 bases and J lost 2; bases outside the gene matches: 5. CDR1 and CDR2 (germline): MNHNS, SASEGT. CDR3 size: 16 residues. CDR3 sequence reads: CASSEAGVAGQETQYF. CDR3 DNA, as far as it was read: TGTGCCAGCAGTGAAGCGGGGGTAGCGGGGCAAGAGACC.

Ten or more counts support this clone. Read sequence stops 3 residues before the CDR3 end, and the germline J gene provides the missing end. V usage is TRBV12-5 and J usage is TRBJ2-2; 10 bases are shared with TRBD2. CDR1 is LGHNT and CDR2 is FRNRAP in the germline V gene. The CDR3 contains 16 residues. With 2 bases clipped from V and 4 bases from J, the junction kept 4 bases outside the gene matches. The chain's CDR3 is CASGLSGRAVTGELFF. The DNA read from the CDR3 is TGTGCTAGTGGTTTGAGCGGGAGGGCCGTCACCGGGGAG. Full variable domain (outside the CDR3, taken from reference TRBV12-5 and TRBJ2-2): DARVTQTPRHKVTEMGQEVTMRCQPILGHNTVFWYRQTMMQGLELLAYFRNRAPLDDSGMPKDRFSAEMPDATLATLKIQPSEPRDSAVYFCASGLSGRAVTGELFFGEGSRLTVL.

This CDR3 is CASRLTQSSYNEQFF. The sequenced part of the CDR3 DNA is TGTGCCAGTAGATTGACACAGAGCTCCTACAATGAG. V usage is TRBV19 and J usage is TRBJ2-1; D gene ambiguous. Read data end 3 residues before the CDR3 end; the end is taken from the germline J gene. V was shortened by 6 bases and J by 0 bases, with 12 bases between the two germline ends. Germline V gene sequence: CDR1 LNHDA, CDR2 SQIVND (reference sequence). This CDR3 spans 15 amino acids.

Many counts were recorded for this clone. The read ends 3 residues early relative to the CDR3; the germline J gene fills the gap. The rearrangement uses TRBV19 and TRBJ2-1; D might be TRBD1 (6 bases). V was shortened by 3 bases and J by 7 bases, with 16 bases between the two germline ends. CDR1 and CDR2 from the germline V gene are LNHDA and SQIVND (reference sequence). CDR3 length: 15 residues. The sequenced CDR3 bases are TGTGCCAGTAGTATTCGCTGGGGGCTAGGGAATGAG. This translates into CASSIRWGLGNE. The whole CDR3 sequence is CASSIRWGLGNEQFF.

This clone was picked up a small number of times. Relative to the germline gene, one junction end is altered; a read error may explain this. The read terminates 3 residues before the CDR3 end, so the remaining end is supplied by the germline J gene. The same CDR3 is also encoded by other DNA sequences in this sample. This chain links TRBV19 with TRBJ1-2, with D perhaps matching TRBD1 (6 bases). Per germline, CDR1 LNHDA and CDR2 SQIVND (reference sequence). The CDR3 runs 13 residues. The CDR3 protein is CATSDRSNYGYTF. CDR3 bases read: TGTGCCACCTCCGACAGGTCCAACTATGGT.

The sample holds many counts of this clone. Read data end 3 residues before the CDR3 end; the end is taken from the germline J gene. V and J are TRBV20-1 and TRBJ1-2, with D perhaps matching TRBD1 (5 bases). This CDR3 comprises 13 residues. Germline V gene data show CDR1 as DFQATT and CDR2 as SNEGSKA (reference sequence). Trimming took off 3 bases at V and 3 bases at J, with 11 bases between the two ends. The CDR3 here is CSASGGNDYGYTF. The CDR3 DNA, read in part, is TGCAGTGCTAGTGGGGGGAACGACTATGGC.